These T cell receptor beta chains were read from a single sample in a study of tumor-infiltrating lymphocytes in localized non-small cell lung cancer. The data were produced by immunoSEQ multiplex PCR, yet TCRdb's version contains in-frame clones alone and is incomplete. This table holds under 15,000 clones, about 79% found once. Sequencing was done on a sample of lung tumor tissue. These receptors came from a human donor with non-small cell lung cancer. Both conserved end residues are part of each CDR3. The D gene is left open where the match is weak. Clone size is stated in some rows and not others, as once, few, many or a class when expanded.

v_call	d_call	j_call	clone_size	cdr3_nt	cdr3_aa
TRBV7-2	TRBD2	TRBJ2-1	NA	TGTGCCAGCAGCACTAGCGGGAGGATCGATGAGCAGTTCTTC	CASSTSGRIDEQFF
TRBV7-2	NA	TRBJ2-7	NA	TGTGCCAGCAGCTTAGTGCGGGGGCGGCACGAGCAGTACTTC	CASSLVRGRHEQYF
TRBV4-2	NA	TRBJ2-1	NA	TGTGCCAGCAGCCGAGCCGGGACCAGAGCGAACAATGAGCAGTTCTTC	CASSRAGTRANNEQFF
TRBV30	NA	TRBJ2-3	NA	TGTGCCTGGAGTGTTGGGGCTGGGTCAGATACGCAGTATTTT	CAWSVGAGSDTQYF
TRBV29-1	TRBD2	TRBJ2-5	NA	TGCAGCGTTGAAGATGAGGGACTAGCGGGACCCGGGGCCCAGTACTTC	CSVEDEGLAGPGAQYF
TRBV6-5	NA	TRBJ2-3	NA	TGTGCCAGCAGTTACTCGATGGTCGCAGATACGCAGTATTTT	CASSYSMVADTQYF
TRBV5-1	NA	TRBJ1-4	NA	TGCGCCAGCAGCTTGGGACAAAAGGGAGCTAATGAAAAACTGTTTTTT	CASSLGQKGANEKLFF
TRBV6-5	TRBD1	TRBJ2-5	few	TGTGCCAGCAGTTACTCCCTAACAGGGGAGGAGACCCAGTACTTC	CASSYSLTGEETQYF
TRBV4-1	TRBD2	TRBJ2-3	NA	TGCGCCAGCAGTAAGAGGGCGGGGGGGGCCCAAACAGATACGCAGTATTTT	CASSKRAGGAQTDTQYF
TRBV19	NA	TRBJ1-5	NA	TGTGCCAGTAGTACCGGGAGTTATCAGCCCCAGCATTTT	CASSTGSYQPQHF
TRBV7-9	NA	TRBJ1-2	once	TGTGCCAGCAGCTTAATCTCAGGGGAGGCCAACTATGGCTACACCTTC	CASSLISGEANYGYTF
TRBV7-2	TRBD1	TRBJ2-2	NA	TGTGCCAGCAGCCACAGGGGGCACGGCACCGGGGAGCTGTTTTTT	CASSHRGHGTGELFF
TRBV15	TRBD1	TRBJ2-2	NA	TGTGCCACCAGCACCGCAGGGGGGAACACCGGGGAGCTGTTTTTT	CATSTAGGNTGELFF
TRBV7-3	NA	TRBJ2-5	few	TGTGCCAGCAGCCGAGGCCAGGGAGAGACCCAGTACTTC	CASSRGQGETQYF
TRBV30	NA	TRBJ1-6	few	TGTGCCTGGAGTACCGGGACGGCGAATTCACCCCTCCACTTT	CAWSTGTANSPLHF
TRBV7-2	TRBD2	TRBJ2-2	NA	TGTGCCAGCAGCTTACAGGGACTAGCGGCGAACACCGGGGAGCTGTTTTTT	CASSLQGLAANTGELFF
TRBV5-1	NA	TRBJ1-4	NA	TGCGCCAGCAGCTTGGTGGACAGCACAACTAATGAAAAACTGTTTTTT	CASSLVDSTTNEKLFF
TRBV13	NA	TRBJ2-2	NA	TGTGCCAGCAGACCTCGCGGGGGCGCGTGGAACACCGGGGAGCTGTTTTTT	CASRPRGGAWNTGELFF
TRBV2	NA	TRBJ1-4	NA	TGTGCCAGCAGGGACATTAATGAAAAACTGTTTTTT	CASRDINEKLFF
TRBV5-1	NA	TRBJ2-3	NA	TGCGCCAGCAGCTTGGGGACGTGGGGAGATACGCAGTATTTT	CASSLGTWGDTQYF
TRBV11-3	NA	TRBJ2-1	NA	TGTGCCAGCTCCGACTCGAGCTCCTACAATGAGCAGTTCTTC	CASSDSSSYNEQFF
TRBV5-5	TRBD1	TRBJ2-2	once	TGTGCCAGCGGTAAATACTGGGGACAGAGGTCCGGGGAGCTGTTTTTT	CASGKYWGQRSGELFF
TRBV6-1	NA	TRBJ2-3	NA	TGTGCCAGCAGCCACTCAGATACGCAGTATTTT	CASSHSDTQYF
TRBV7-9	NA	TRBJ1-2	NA	TGTGCCAGCAGCTCGGAGATTCCTGGGACTAACTATGGCTACACCTTC	CASSSEIPGTNYGYTF
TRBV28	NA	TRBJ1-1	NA	TGTGCCAGCAGTTCCCCGGGTTGGAACACTGAAGCTTTCTTT	CASSSPGWNTEAFF
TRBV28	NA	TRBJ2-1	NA	TGTGCCAGCAGTTTATTAAGCCATGAGCAGTTCTTC	CASSLLSHEQFF
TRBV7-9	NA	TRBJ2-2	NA	TGTGCCAGCAGCTTAGTTAGCACCGGGGAGCTGTTTTTT	CASSLVSTGELFF
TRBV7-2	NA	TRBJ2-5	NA	TGTGCCAGCAGTCAACACAACCAAGAGACCCAGTACTTC	CASSQHNQETQYF
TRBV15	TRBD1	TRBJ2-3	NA	TGTGCCACCAGCAGAGGGGGACAGGGGGGAGATACGCAGTATTTT	CATSRGGQGGDTQYF
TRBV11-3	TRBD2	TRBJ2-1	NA	TGTGCCAGCAGCCCGGGGGGGACTAGATCATTCAATGAGCAGTTCTTC	CASSPGGTRSFNEQFF
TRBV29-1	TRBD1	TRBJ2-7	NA	TGCAGCGTTGAAGAATTAGGGGGCCTGGGCTCCTACGAGCAGTACTTC	CSVEELGGLGSYEQYF
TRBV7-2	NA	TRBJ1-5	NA	TGTGCCAGCAGCTTAGACGGGGGTAGAGGTCAGCCCCAGCATTTT	CASSLDGGRGQPQHF
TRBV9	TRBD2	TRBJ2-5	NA	TGTGCCAGCAGCCGAGGACTAGCGGGACACCTACAAGAGACCCAGTACTTC	CASSRGLAGHLQETQYF
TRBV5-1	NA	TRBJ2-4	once	TGCGCCAGCAGCTCACAGGGTGCAGGGCTAGCCAAAAACATTCAGTACTTC	CASSSQGAGLAKNIQYF
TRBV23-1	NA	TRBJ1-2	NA	TGCGCCAGCAGTCAAACCCAACCCCTTCGGGGGGCGGATAATGGCTACACCTTC	CASSQTQPLRGADNGYTF
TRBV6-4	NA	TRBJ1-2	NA	TGTGCCAGCAGAAAACACGGCGCGGACAGTTATGGCTACACCTTC	CASRKHGADSYGYTF
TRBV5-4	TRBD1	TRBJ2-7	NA	TGTGCCAGCAGAGACAGGGGAAAAGCCTACGAGCAGTACTTC	CASRDRGKAYEQYF
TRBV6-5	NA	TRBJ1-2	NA	TGTGCCAGCAGTAGATTCGGGGGTTCCTCTAATGGCTACACCTTC	CASSRFGGSSNGYTF
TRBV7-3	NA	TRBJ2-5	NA	TGTGCCAGCAGCTCGGGGGCCCAAGAGACCCAGTACTTC	CASSSGAQETQYF
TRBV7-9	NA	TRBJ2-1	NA	TGTGCCAGCAGCTTAGCGTCGGGGGACAATGAGCAGTTCTTC	CASSLASGDNEQFF
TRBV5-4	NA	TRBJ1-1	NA	TGTGCCAGCAGTCGGTACCGCTCAATGAACACTGAAGCTTTCTTT	CASSRYRSMNTEAFF
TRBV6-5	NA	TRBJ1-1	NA	TGTGCCAGCAGTTACTTCCCACAAGGGAACACTGAAGCTTTCTTT	CASSYFPQGNTEAFF
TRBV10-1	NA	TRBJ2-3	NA	TGCGCCAGCAGTGGGATCACAGATACGCAGTATTTT	CASSGITDTQYF
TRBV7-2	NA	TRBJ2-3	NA	TGTGCCAGCAGCTCCCTAGGAGGGGGTGTCACAGATACGCAGTATTTT	CASSSLGGGVTDTQYF
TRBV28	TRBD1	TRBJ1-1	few	TGTGCCAGCAGTCATGCCGGGACAGGGGCTGAAGCTTTCTTT	CASSHAGTGAEAFF
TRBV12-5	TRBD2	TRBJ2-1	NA	TGTGCTAGTGGTTTGGTAACTAGCGGGAGGGTACAGCAGAGGAATGAGCAGTTCTTC	CASGLVTSGRVQQRNEQFF
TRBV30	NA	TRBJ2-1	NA	TGTGCCTGGAGGGGATTTACCGCCACCTACAATGAGCAGTTCTTC	CAWRGFTATYNEQFF
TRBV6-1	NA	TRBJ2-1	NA	TGTGCCAGCAGTGAAGTCCCCCAGGGGAGGACTACCGGGGGGCCGGAGGAGCAGTTCTTC	CASSEVPQGRTTGGPEEQFF
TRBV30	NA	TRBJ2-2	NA	TGTGCCTGGAACTTGCCCGTGGAGGCTATTGAGGAGCTGTTTTTT	CAWNLPVEAIEELFF
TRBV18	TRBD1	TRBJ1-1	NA	TGTGCCAGCTCACCGCGACAGGGGGCGGGGTACACTGAAGCTTTCTTT	CASSPRQGAGYTEAFF
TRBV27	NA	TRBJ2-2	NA	TGTGCCAGCAGTTTAGGAGCATCGAACACCGGGGAGCTGTTTTTT	CASSLGASNTGELFF